These 7 T cell receptor beta chains were all obtained from the same sample, sequenced in a study of shared clonotypes between healthy human individuals. The method was immunoSEQ multiplex PCR; TCRdb's version includes in-frame clones alone and lacks a portion of them. The data hold approximately 710,000 clones, with less than 95% observed a single time. Sequencing input: memory CD8+ T cells from PBMCs. The subset: CD45RO+ cells pooled with CCR7-negative TemRA cells. Every receptor here comes from a man younger than 35 in good health. Some clones in this sample may be carry-over from other donors' samples.

This chain uses TRBV25-1 with TRBJ2-7; D not resolved. The V gene's germline CDR1 is MGHDK and CDR2 SYGVNS. Trimming left V 6 bases short and J 3 bases short, with 6 bases between. There are 11 residues in the CDR3. The CDR3 nucleotides are TGTGCCAGCAGACAGATCTACGAGCAGTACTTC. Encoded protein: CASRQIYEQYF.

V gene TRBV7-9 combines with J gene TRBJ2-4; D gene uncertain. The CDR3 is 15 residues long. V lost 4 bases and J lost 0, with 10 bases in between. Germline CDR1 SEHNR, CDR2 FQNEAQ (reference sequence). The CDR3 DNA reads TGTGCCAGCAGCTCTGACTGGCTAGCCAAAAACATTCAGTACTTC. Translating it yields CASSSDWLAKNIQYF.

The chain has TRBV30 and TRBJ2-3; no clear D gene. The V and J ends lost 3 bases and 2 bases respectively, with 12 bases between them. Per germline, CDR1 GTSNPN and CDR2 SVGIG (reference sequence). The CDR3 covers 14 residues. The CDR3 DNA reads as TGTGCCTGGAGCGTAATGAGCGACACAGATACGCAGTATTTT. Amino acid sequence: CAWSVMSDTDTQYF.

The V and J genes are TRBV9 and TRBJ2-1, with 9 bases lining up with TRBD2. Losses at the gene ends were 1 base for V and 7 bases for J; bases not matched to a gene: 6. Germline V gene sequence: CDR1 SGDLS, CDR2 YYNGEE. This CDR3 is built from 15 residues. CDR3 residues: CASSVSSSGINEQFF. The CDR3 region has the DNA TGTGCCAGCAGCGTATCGTCTAGCGGGATTAATGAGCAGTTCTTC.

The CDR3 is CASSIARGLGPTYYNEQFF. For the CDR3, the DNA is TGTGCCAGTAGTATAGCTAGGGGGCTAGGTCCAACTTACTACAATGAGCAGTTCTTC. This chain joins TRBV19 and TRBJ2-1; 7 nucleotides align to TRBD1. CDR3 size: 19 residues. In germline, CDR1 is LNHDA, CDR2 SQIVND (reference sequence). V lost 1 base to trimming and J lost 3 bases; unmatched junction nucleotides: 15.

The rearrangement joins TRBV5-6 to TRBJ2-2, with TRBD2 matching 9 bases. The CDR3 spans 18 residues. CDR1 and CDR2 (germline): SGHDT, YYEEEE. V shed 5 bases and J 7 bases; nucleotides not matched to a gene: 18. The CDR3 DNA reads as TGTGCCAGCAGTCTAAGGTGGGCTAGCGGGGTCGTCGGCGGGGAGCTGTTTTTT. This sequence encodes CASSLRWASGVVGGELFF.

The V and J genes are TRBV13 and TRBJ1-4; D gene unclear. The CDR3 spans 14 residues. Trimming took off 4 bases at V and 2 bases at J, with 8 bases between the two ends. Germline V gene lookup returns CDR1 PRHDT and CDR2 FYEKMQ (reference sequence). The CDR3 bases are TGTGCCAGCAGCTCGAGGGCTACTAATGAAAAACTGTTTTTT. Amino acids: CASSSRATNEKLFF.